The next 12 T cell receptor beta chains were all read from a single sample in a study of cytomegalovirus exposure and HLA in healthy donors. 13 Jbeta primers and 60 Vbeta primers were used for the PCR. Sequencing was performed with immunoSEQ multiplex PCR; in TCRdb, only in-frame clones are kept and a portion is missing. The sample holds around 150,000 clones, around 76% seen once. The sample comprised PBMCs. These receptors were obtained from a girl aged 5 to 17 in good health and CMV-seropositive.

This chain links TRBV29-1 with TRBJ2-7, with 8 bases lining up with TRBD2. After removal of 4 bases from V and 3 bases from J, the junction contained 14 bases not matched to a gene. CDR3 size: 16 residues. Germline CDR1 is SQVTM and CDR2 is ANQGSEA. The CDR3 region has the DNA TGCAGCGTTGGAGATGATCAGAGCGGGAGTCTCTACGAGCAGTACTTC. It encodes CSVGDDQSGSLYEQYF.

The V call is TRBV5-4, the J call TRBJ2-1, with D maybe TRBD2 (6 bases). CDR3 length: 15 amino acids. Germline CDR1 SGHNT, CDR2 YYREEE (reference sequence). V lost 0 bases and J lost 10, with 17 bases in between. The CDR3 DNA is TGTGCCAGCAGCTTGGACGGGGGACCCCGGGGGGAGCAGTTCTTC. It encodes CASSLDGGPRGEQFF.

This chain links TRBV4-1 with TRBJ1-1, with a tentative D call TRBD1 (6 bases). CDR3 size: 14 residues. Germline CDR1 MGHRA, CDR2 YSYEKL. V was pared by 4 bases and J by 2 bases, with 11 bases between. Here the CDR3 reads CASSLGTSNTEAFF. The CDR3 DNA reads TGCGCCAGCAGCCTCGGGACATCTAACACTGAAGCTTTCTTT.

The chain links TRBV19 to TRBJ1-5; a possible D gene is TRBD1 (5 bases). CDR3 length: 13 amino acids. Trimming pared 1 base from V and 6 bases from J, leaving 7 bases between. Germline-derived CDR1 and CDR2 are LNHDA and SQIVND (reference sequence). CDR3 in DNA: TGTGCCAGTAGTATAGGGGGGGTTCAGCCCCAGCATTTT. Its translation is CASSIGGVQPQHF.

V usage is TRBV5-1 and J usage is TRBJ2-7, with D maybe TRBD1 (6 bases). Germline assignment: CDR1 SGHRS and CDR2 YFSETQ. The CDR3 totals 18 residues. V was pared by 1 base and J by 4 bases, with 24 bases between. The chain's CDR3 is CASSLFSVSGEVLYEQYF. The CDR3 DNA reads TGCGCCAGCAGCTTGTTTTCTGTGTCAGGGGAAGTGCTTTACGAGCAGTACTTC.

This chain uses TRBV7-9 with TRBJ1-5, with 8 bases that match TRBD1. Germline values: CDR1 SEHNR, CDR2 FQNEAQ (reference sequence). Germline trimming cut 6 bases from V and 5 bases from J; bases unmatched to any gene: 9. The CDR3 consists of 15 residues. The CDR3 sequence: CASSPTGAGDQPQHF. Here the CDR3 DNA reads TGTGCCAGCAGTCCGACAGGGGCGGGAGATCAGCCCCAGCATTTT.

The V call is TRBV7-9, the J call TRBJ2-1, with TRBD2 matching 9 bases. Germline CDR1 and CDR2: SEHNR and FQNEAQ (reference sequence). The CDR3 loop spans 17 amino acids. V lost 3 bases and J lost 5; bases outside the gene matches: 11. As DNA, the CDR3 is TGTGCCAGCAGCTTGAGGGAGGAGCGGGAGGTGGACAATGAGCAGTTCTTC. The encoded protein is CASSLREEREVDNEQFF.

The chain has TRBV10-3 and TRBJ1-2; 7 nucleotides align to TRBD1. The CDR3 length is 14 residues. Germline lookup yields CDR1 ENHRY and CDR2 SYGVKD. V was clipped by 5 bases and J by 4 bases; unmatched bases: 7. The CDR3 nucleotides are TGTGCCATCAGTTCCACGACAGGGAGCTATGGCTACACCTTC. Its translation is CAISSTTGSYGYTF.

The V gene is TRBV10-1, the J gene TRBJ2-3, with unresolved D. V was shortened by 3 bases and J by 4 bases, with 2 bases between the two germline ends. Germline loops: CDR1 WNHNN, CDR2 SYGVQD (reference sequence). There are 11 residues in the CDR3. The CDR3 DNA is TGCGCCAGCAGTGACGCAGATACGCAGTATTTT. This sequence encodes CASSDADTQYF.

This clone was recorded only once. The V and J genes are TRBV28 and TRBJ2-3; 11 bases align to TRBD2. Germline V gene sequence: CDR1 MDHEN, CDR2 SYDVKM. V dropped 1 base and J dropped 2; count of bases not matched to a gene: 2. The CDR3 is 16 residues long. The CDR3 loop reads CASSLSLAGVTDTQYF. In nucleotides, the CDR3 is TGTGCCAGCAGTTTATCACTAGCGGGAGTCACAGATACGCAGTATTTT. Together with reference TRBV28 and TRBJ2-3, the CDR3 gives the full variable domain: DVKVTQSSRYLVKRTGEKVFLECVQDMDHENMFWYRQDPGLGLRLIYFSYDVKMKEKGDIPEGYSVSREKKERFSLILESASTNQTSMYLCASSLSLAGVTDTQYFGPGTRLTVL.

The chain couples TRBV7-9 to TRBJ1-1; TRBD1 matches 10 bases. CDR1 and CDR2 from the germline V gene are SEHNR and FQNEAQ (reference sequence). This CDR3 is 14 amino acids long. V trimming: 5 bases; J trimming: 3 bases; junction bases outside the gene matches: 3. The CDR3 DNA reads TGTGCCAGCAGCCTCGGACAGGGGGACACTGAAGCTTTCTTT. The encoded protein is CASSLGQGDTEAFF. The full variable domain, in which reference TRBV7-9 and TRBJ1-1 provide the parts outside the CDR3, is DTGVSQNPRHKITKRGQNVTFRCDPISEHNRLYWYRQTLGQGPEFLTYFQNEAQLEKSRLLSDRFSAERPKGSFSTLEIQRTEQGDSAMYLCASSLGQGDTEAFFGQGTRLTVV.

The chain employs TRBV2 and TRBJ2-1; tentative D call: TRBD2 (6 bases). V lost 8 bases to trimming and J lost 8 bases, with 25 bases between them. The germline V gene has CDR1 SNHLY and CDR2 FYNNEI. The CDR3 runs to 16 residues. CDR3 DNA sequence: TGTGCCAGCCCCCCCAGCTCCCGCGGGATCGTCGATGAGCAGTTCTTC. Translated, it gives CASPPSSRGIVDEQFF.